The clone carrying this TCR beta chain was seen only once. Its antigen is undetermined. This sample was taken from a study of blood T cells in healthy people across ages. Study observations and caveats: The fall in TCR beta diversity per million T cells was roughly linear with age. CMV status of donors was not determined, possibly confounding expanded clonotype changes.

A second roughly 6 to 11 cycle PCR used barcoded and J-beta primers. TCRdb called the 5' RACE reads again in MiXCR, with one record for every CDR3 protein. Among 750,000 to 950,000 distinct CDR3 sequences listed, 40% to 65% were seen once. PBMCs numbering at least 6 million were isolated per sample. Per individual sample, total RNA of at least 5.5 micrograms was extracted. Per germline, CDR1 MNHEY and CDR2 SVGEGT. V dropped 5 bases and J dropped 4 bases, with 12 bases sitting between them. The CDR3 is made up of 14 amino acids. Sequencing was performed on blood. The receptor's source is a man at least 80 years old in good health. The chain employs TRBV6-2 or TRBV6-3 and TRBJ1-3; a weak D match, TRBD1 (6 bases). The CDR3 nucleotides read TGTGCCAGCAGTAACGGACAGTCAGGAAACACCATATATTTT. This codes for CASSNGQSGNTIYF.